The 27 T cell receptor beta chains presented below share a single source sample, sequenced in a study of T-cell memory formation after mild COVID-19. TCRdb reprocessed the 5' RACE reads via MiXCR and lists one record per CDR3 protein. This table has about 81,000 distinct CDR3 sequences, around 27% appearing once. The sequenced material came from PBMCs or a T cell subset sorted from them (not recorded which). These TCRs come from a young man who had mild COVID-19 (a few samples of this study predate the infection). Cell type and time point are not known.

The chain employs TRBV6-2 or TRBV6-3 and TRBJ1-5; possible D gene TRBD1, 6 bases. Germline assignment: CDR1 MNHEY and CDR2 SVGEGT. V was cut by 7 bases and J by 6 bases, with 13 bases left in between. This CDR3 contains 13 residues. CDR3 protein: CASTRGLSQPQHF. The DNA of the CDR3 is TGTGCCAGCACCCGGGGGCTTAGTCAGCCCCAGCATTTT.

V and J are TRBV12-3 or TRBV12-4 and TRBJ2-4, with TRBD1 as a possible D gene (6 bases). This CDR3 has 14 amino acids. Trimming removed 5 bases from V and 3 bases from J, with 11 bases in between. In nucleotides, the CDR3 is TGTGCCAGCAGTCAGGGACATTTCAAAAACATTCAGTACTTC. It codes for CASSQGHFKNIQYF.

V gene TRBV7-2 combines with J gene TRBJ2-1; 8 bases are a match to TRBD2. The CDR3 is 15 residues long. Germline loops: CDR1 SGHTA, CDR2 FQGNSA. V gave up 5 bases and J gave up 7 bases; unmatched junction bases: 10. The CDR3 protein is CASSLGAGGPNEQFF. In DNA, the CDR3 is TGTGCCAGCAGCCTGGGCGCGGGGGGCCCTAATGAGCAGTTCTTC.

This clonotype was observed a handful of times. V gene TRBV6-1 combines with J gene TRBJ2-7, with D possibly matching TRBD1 (5 bases). V lost 5 bases to trimming and J lost 4 bases, with 12 bases between them. The germline CDR1 and CDR2 sequences are MNHNS and SASEGT. This CDR3 has 13 amino acids. CDR3 loop: CASSHGHNYEQYV. CDR3 bases: TGTGCCAGCAGTCATGGACATAATTACGAGCAGTACGTC.

This clonotype was detected a few times. The rearrangement joins TRBV3-1 to TRBJ2-3, with D possibly TRBD2 on 5 matching bases. V was clipped by 4 bases and J by 4 bases, with 15 bases between them. This CDR3 has 15 residues. CDR1 and CDR2 (germline): LGHDT, YNNKEL (reference sequence). The CDR3 reads CASSPPHTRADTQYF. CDR3 coding DNA: TGTGCCAGCAGCCCCCCACACACTAGAGCAGATACGCAGTATTTT.

There are many counts of this clonotype. The V and J genes are TRBV12-3 or TRBV12-4 and TRBJ2-5; 14 bases are shared with TRBD2. This CDR3 region has 13 residues. V lost 5 bases and J lost 11; bases outside the gene matches: 4. The CDR3 DNA sequence: TGTGCCAGCAGTCCGGGACTAGCGGGGGTACAGTACTTC. Translating it yields CASSPGLAGVQYF.

The rearrangement joins TRBV7-9 to TRBJ2-2; D assignment may be TRBD1 or TRBD2 (5 bases each). V lost 4 bases to trimming and J lost 0 bases, with 9 bases between them. This CDR3 has 15 amino acids. The germline V gene encodes CDR1 SEHNR and CDR2 FQNEAQ (reference sequence). The CDR3 region has the DNA TGTGCCAGCAGCTGGGGACGGTCGAACACCGGGGAGCTGTTTTTT. It codes for CASSWGRSNTGELFF.

In its sample, this clonotype was seen a few times. The V and J genes are TRBV5-4 and TRBJ2-7, with TRBD2 as a possible D gene (5 bases). V lost 1 base and J lost 2, with 13 bases in between. Per the germline V gene, CDR1 is SGHNT and CDR2 is YYREEE (reference sequence). The CDR3 has 15 residues. The CDR3 DNA is TGTGCCAGCAGCTTGTCCGGCGCGGGTGCCTACGAGCAGTACTTC. Its protein is CASSLSGAGAYEQYF.

The rearrangement links TRBV7-2 to TRBJ2-3, with 13 bases identical to TRBD2. Per the germline V gene, CDR1 is SGHTA and CDR2 is FQGNSA. The J segment lost 5 bases and the V segment lost 4 bases, leaving 15 bases of the junction unmatched. The CDR3 is 19 amino acids. CDR3 residues: CASSSKTSGGYPGEDTQYF. The CDR3 bases are TGTGCCAGCAGCTCCAAGACTAGCGGGGGGTACCCAGGCGAAGATACGCAGTATTTT. Filled out from reference TRBV7-2 and TRBJ2-3, the complete variable domain reads GAGVSQSPSNKVTEKGKDVELRCDPISGHTALYWYRQSLGQGLEFLIYFQGNSAPDKSGLPSDRFSAERTGGSVSTLTIQRTQQEDSAVYLCASSSKTSGGYPGEDTQYFGPGTRLTVL.

This chain joins TRBV4-2 and TRBJ2-1; tentatively, D is TRBD2 (6 bases). CDR1 is LGHNA and CDR2 is YNFKEQ in the germline V gene. Trimming removed 0 bases at V and 0 bases at J, with 9 bases between. CDR3 length: 16 residues. CDR3: CASSQEEGNSYNEQFF. The DNA of the CDR3 is TGTGCCAGCAGCCAAGAGGAGGGGAACTCCTACAATGAGCAGTTCTTC.

This clonotype is a singleton in its sample. The rearrangement links TRBV4-1 to TRBJ1-1; no firm D call. V was clipped by 1 base and J by 2 bases, with 14 bases between them. CDR3 length equals 16 residues. Germline CDR1 is MGHRA and CDR2 is YSYEKL. The CDR3 region is CASSQGSERENTEAFF. For the CDR3, the DNA is TGCGCCAGCAGCCAAGGATCTGAAAGGGAAAACACTGAAGCTTTCTTT.

This clonotype turned up a few times. The CDR3, as DNA: TGTGCCAGCAGCGCCGAAGGACTAGCGGGGGGCAATGAGCAGTTCTTC. It encodes CASSAEGLAGGNEQFF. The chain employs TRBV9 and TRBJ2-1; 14 bases map to TRBD2. V gave up 3 bases and J gave up 6 bases; unmatched junction bases: 5. Germline V gives CDR1 SGDLS, CDR2 YYNGEE. This CDR3 is built from 16 residues. Combining the CDR3 with reference TRBV9 and TRBJ2-1 gives the whole variable domain DSGVTQTPKHLITATGQRVTLRCSPRSGDLSVYWYQQSLDQGLQFLIQYYNGEERAKGNILERFSAQQFPDLHSELNLSSLELGDSALYFCASSAEGLAGGNEQFFGPGTRLTVL.

This clonotype was observed a few times. The rearrangement uses TRBV5-1 and TRBJ2-7; 7 nucleotides match TRBD1. The junction had 7 bases not matched to a gene; V was cut back by 4 bases and J by 3 bases. CDR1 is SGHRS, CDR2 YFSETQ, per germline. The CDR3 contains 14 residues. Here the CDR3 DNA reads TGCGCCAGCAGCCCCGGGACAGCCCTCTACGAGCAGTACTTC. Protein product: CASSPGTALYEQYF.

DNA of the CDR3: TGTGCCAGCGGGGGGGCGGAGATATATACGCAGTATTTT. As protein: CASGGAEIYTQYF. The gene calls are TRBV7-9 and TRBJ2-3, with D maybe TRBD2 (7 bases). With 8 bases removed from V and 7 bases from J, the gap between germline ends came to 16 bases. The CDR3 has 13 residues. Per germline, CDR1 SEHNR and CDR2 FQNEAQ (reference sequence).

V is TRBV12-3 or TRBV12-4 and J is TRBJ2-5, with 7 bases fitting TRBD1. This CDR3 has 15 residues. The V segment lost 10 bases and the J segment 1 base; nucleotides outside the gene matches: 12. CDR3 amino acids: CATAWTGSPQETQYF. The CDR3, as DNA: TGTGCCACCGCATGGACAGGCTCGCCCCAAGAGACCCAGTACTTC.

The CDR3 here is CASSSAGQIYEQYF. Here the CDR3 DNA reads TGTGCCAGCAGTTCAGCCGGGCAGATCTACGAGCAGTACTTC. The rearrangement joins TRBV12-3 or TRBV12-4 to TRBJ2-7; D is ambiguous. The CDR3 runs to 14 residues. V lost 4 bases to trimming and J lost 3 bases, with 13 bases between them.

The chain carries TRBV29-1 and TRBJ1-2; unclear D gene. Trimming removed 4 bases from V and 10 bases from J, with 10 bases in between. Germline CDR1 SQVTM, CDR2 ANQGSEA. The CDR3 sequence is 10 residues long. In DNA, the CDR3 is TGCAGCGTTGTGGTGAGGGACTACACCTTC. This translates into CSVVVRDYTF. Based on the CDR3 plus reference TRBV29-1 and TRBJ1-2, the full variable domain is SAVISQKPSRDICQRGTSLTIQCQVDSQVTMMFWYRQQPGQSLTLIATANQGSEATYESGFVIDKFPISRPNLTFSTLTVSNMSPEDSSIYLCSVVVRDYTFGSGTRLTVV.

The sample holds a few counts of this clonotype. Mismatch with germline at one junction end may stem from a read error. V and J are TRBV7-6 and TRBJ2-5, with 11 bases lining up with TRBD2. The CDR3 consists of 14 residues. The germline CDR1 and CDR2 sequences are SGHVS and FNYEAQ. DNA of the CDR3: TGTGCCAGCAGCATAGCGGGGGGGCTGGAGACCCAGTACTTC. Translated: CASSIAGGLETQYF.

The chain combines TRBV7-9 with TRBJ2-3; D tentatively fits TRBD1 or TRBD2 (5 bases each). CDR3 length: 15 residues. Germline V gene lookup returns CDR1 SEHNR and CDR2 FQNEAQ (reference sequence). V gave up 5 bases and J gave up 2 bases, with 14 bases separating them. The CDR3 region has the DNA TGTGCCAGCAGCGAGCAACGGGGCCTCACAGATACGCAGTATTTT. Translated: CASSEQRGLTDTQYF. The whole variable domain, remainder taken from reference TRBV7-9 and TRBJ2-3, is DTGVSQNPRHKITKRGQNVTFRCDPISEHNRLYWYRQTLGQGPEFLTYFQNEAQLEKSRLLSDRFSAERPKGSFSTLEIQRTEQGDSAMYLCASSEQRGLTDTQYFGPGTRLTVL.

This chain links TRBV7-2 with TRBJ2-2; D is unclear. Deletions cut 3 bases from V and 6 bases from J, with 5 bases between. Germline CDR1 reads SGHTA; CDR2 reads FQGNSA. The CDR3 runs to 12 residues. The CDR3 loop is CASSFAAGELFF. DNA of the CDR3: TGTGCCAGCAGCTTTGCGGCCGGGGAGCTGTTTTTT.

This rearrangement joins TRBV5-5 to TRBJ1-1; D not resolved. Deletions cut 4 bases from V and 4 bases from J, with 14 bases between. Germline lookup yields CDR1 SGHKS and CDR2 YYEKEE (reference sequence). This CDR3 contains 14 residues. This CDR3 is CASSLETPGTEAFF. In DNA, the CDR3 is TGTGCCAGCAGCCTAGAGACCCCGGGCACTGAAGCTTTCTTT.

This sequence joins TRBV7-9 and TRBJ2-2; TRBD1 is a possible D gene (5 bases). This CDR3 has 14 residues. Trimming left V 4 bases short and J 6 bases short, with 12 bases between. The germline gives CDR1 SEHNR, CDR2 FQNEAQ (reference sequence). The CDR3 DNA reads as TGTGCCAGCAGCTCACCCCCAGGGTCCGGGGAGCTGTTTTTT. This translates into CASSSPPGSGELFF.

The chain carries TRBV7-9 and TRBJ1-4, with a possible D match to TRBD1 (5 bases). Germline V gene sequence: CDR1 SEHNR, CDR2 FQNEAQ (reference sequence). The V and J ends lost 2 bases and 6 bases respectively, with 13 bases between them. The CDR3 spans 15 residues. CDR3 region: CASSLNRGYDEKLFF. CDR3 sequence (DNA): TGTGCCAGCAGCTTAAATCGGGGGTACGATGAAAAACTGTTTTTT.

This clonotype came up a few times. The chain joins TRBV25-1 to TRBJ1-5; D is undetermined. Trimming left V 1 base short and J 3 bases short, with 1 base between. CDR1 is MGHDK and CDR2 is SYGVNS in the germline V gene. The CDR3 totals 12 residues. The CDR3 nucleotides are TGTGCCAGCAGTGAATCCAATCAGCCCCAGCATTTT. This translates into CASSESNQPQHF.

The chain uses TRBV5-4 and TRBJ2-7; 7 bases are a match to TRBD1. CDR3 length: 15 amino acids. The V gene's germline CDR1 is SGHNT and CDR2 YYREEE (reference sequence). Trimming cost V 4 bases and J 5 bases; bases outside gene matches: 12. As DNA, the CDR3 is TGTGCCAGCAGCACAACAGGGGCCCCTCTGGACGAGCAGTACGTC. Its translation is CASSTTGAPLDEQYV.

The chain joins TRBV7-9 to TRBJ2-7, with D perhaps TRBD1 (5 bases). The CDR3 totals 12 residues. V shed 9 bases and J shed 1 base, with 10 bases lying between them. The V gene's germline CDR1 is SEHNR and CDR2 FQNEAQ (reference sequence). The CDR3 sequence: CASETESYEQYF. DNA for the CDR3: TGTGCCAGTGAGACAGAGTCCTACGAGCAGTACTTC.

The rearrangement uses TRBV7-8 and TRBJ1-1; D remains unclear. Trimming removed 3 bases from V and 0 bases from J, with 2 bases in between. Germline V gene data show CDR1 as SGHVS and CDR2 as FQNEAQ. The CDR3 loop spans 12 amino acids. The CDR3 loop reads CASSFVNTEAFF. Written as DNA, the CDR3 is TGTGCCAGCAGCTTTGTGAACACTGAAGCTTTCTTT.